This TCR beta chain was captured in a study of T cell responses to AZD1222 COVID-19 vaccine. Sequenced by immunoSEQ multiplex PCR; TCRdb stores in-frame clones only, minus some. Of about 120,000 clones detected, 90% to 95% appear once; the ten largest clones hold just under 3%. Points on this clone: The antigen is unknown.

Findings and limits, study-wide: Distributed over spike, vaccine-associated CD4 TCRs predominated at 160-218 and 743-854.

This CDR3 spans 17 amino acids. The trim removed 5 bases at V and 6 bases at J, leaving 14 bases unmatched. Germline V gene data show CDR1 as SGHAT and CDR2 as FQNNGV. The sample in question was peripheral blood, obtained on day 0 of AZD1222 vaccination. The chain recombines TRBV11-2 with TRBJ2-1, with 9 positions matching TRBD2. The sequence was obtained from an adult in good health. DNA of the CDR3: TGTGCCAGCAGCCGCGTGGCGGGAGGGTTACTTACCAATGAGCAGTTCTTC. Translation: CASSRVAGGLLTNEQFF.